The source of this TCR beta chain is a study of cytomegalovirus exposure and HLA in healthy donors. The study, taken as a whole, reports: One later analysis, an examination of the 120 or so validation repertoires, found that first-cohort TCR clusters tended to co-occur in them.

The repertoire was sequenced with immunoSEQ multiplex PCR; TCRdb's copy has only in-frame clones and lacks some. The data show 250,000 to 300,000 clones, roughly 89% seen once. CDR1 is MNHEY, CDR2 SMNVEV, per germline (reference sequence). CDR3 length: 17 amino acids. J was trimmed by 11 bases and V by 4 bases; bases with no gene match: 21. Comments on this clone: What it recognizes is unknown.

The sequencing sample was made of PBMCs. This chain links TRBV27 with TRBJ1-1, with 8 bases fitting TRBD1. This TCR was recovered from a woman under 30 in good health and CMV-seronegative. Here the CDR3 reads CASSSSSGTGQSLMAFF. The CDR3 coding sequence is TGTGCCAGCAGTTCAAGCAGCGGGACAGGCCAGTCTTTGATGGCTTTCTTT.